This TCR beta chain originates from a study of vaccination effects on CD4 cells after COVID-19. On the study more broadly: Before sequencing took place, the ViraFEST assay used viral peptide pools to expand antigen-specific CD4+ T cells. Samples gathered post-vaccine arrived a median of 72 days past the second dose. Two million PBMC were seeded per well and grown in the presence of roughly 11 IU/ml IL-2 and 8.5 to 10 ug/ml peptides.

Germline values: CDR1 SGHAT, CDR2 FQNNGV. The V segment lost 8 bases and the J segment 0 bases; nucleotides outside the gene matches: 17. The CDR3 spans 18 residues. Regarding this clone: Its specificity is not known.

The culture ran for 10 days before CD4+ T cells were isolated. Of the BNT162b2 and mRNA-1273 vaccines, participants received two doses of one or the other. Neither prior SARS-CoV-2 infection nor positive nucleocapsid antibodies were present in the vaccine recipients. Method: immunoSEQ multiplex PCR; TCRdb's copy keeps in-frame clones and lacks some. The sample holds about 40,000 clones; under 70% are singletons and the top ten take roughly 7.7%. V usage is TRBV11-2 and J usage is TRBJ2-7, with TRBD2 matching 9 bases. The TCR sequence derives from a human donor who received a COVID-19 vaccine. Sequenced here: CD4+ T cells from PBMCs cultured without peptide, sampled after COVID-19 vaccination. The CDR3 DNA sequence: TGTGCCAGCCGCGTAGGGGGGGGTGCGGGAGGGAGCTCCTACGAGCAGTACTTC. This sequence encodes CASRVGGGAGGSSYEQYF.